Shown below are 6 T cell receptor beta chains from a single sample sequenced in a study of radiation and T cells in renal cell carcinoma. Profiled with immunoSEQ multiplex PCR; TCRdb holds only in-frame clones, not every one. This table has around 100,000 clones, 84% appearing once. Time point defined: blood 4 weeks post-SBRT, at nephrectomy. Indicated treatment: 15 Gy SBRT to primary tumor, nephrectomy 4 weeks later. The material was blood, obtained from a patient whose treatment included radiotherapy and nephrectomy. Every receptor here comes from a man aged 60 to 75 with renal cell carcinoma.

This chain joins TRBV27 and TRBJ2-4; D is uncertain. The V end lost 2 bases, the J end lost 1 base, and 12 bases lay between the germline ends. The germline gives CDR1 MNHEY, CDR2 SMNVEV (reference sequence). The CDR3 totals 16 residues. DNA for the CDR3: TGTGCCAGCAGTTTAAAGGGTCTTTCCGCCAAAAACATTCAGTACTTC. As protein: CASSLKGLSAKNIQYF.

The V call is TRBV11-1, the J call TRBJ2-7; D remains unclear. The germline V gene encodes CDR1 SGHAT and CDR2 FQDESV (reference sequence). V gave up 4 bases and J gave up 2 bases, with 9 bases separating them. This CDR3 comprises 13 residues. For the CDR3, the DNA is TGTGCCAGCAGCTACCGCCCCACCTACGAGCAGTACTTC. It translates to CASSYRPTYEQYF.

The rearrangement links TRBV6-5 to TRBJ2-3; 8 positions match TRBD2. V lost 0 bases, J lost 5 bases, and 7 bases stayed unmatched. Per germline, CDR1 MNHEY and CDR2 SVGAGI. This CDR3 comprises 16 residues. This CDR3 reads CASSYSISSGRDTQYF. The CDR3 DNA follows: TGTGCCAGCAGTTACTCGATATCGAGCGGGAGAGATACGCAGTATTTT.

CDR3 residues: CATSRPLTGSQETQYF. The CDR3 bases are TGTGCCACCAGCAGACCCTTGACAGGGTCCCAAGAGACCCAGTACTTC. This sequence joins TRBV15 and TRBJ2-5, with 7 bases fitting TRBD1. V shed 2 bases and J 1 base; nucleotides not matched to a gene: 7. Germline values: CDR1 LNHNV, CDR2 YYDKDF (reference sequence). There are 16 residues in the CDR3.

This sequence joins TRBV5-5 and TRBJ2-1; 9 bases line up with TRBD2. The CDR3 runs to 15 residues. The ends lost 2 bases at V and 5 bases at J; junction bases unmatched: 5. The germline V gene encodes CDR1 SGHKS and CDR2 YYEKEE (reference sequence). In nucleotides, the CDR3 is TGTGCCAGCAGCTTTGGGACTAGCCTAGACAATGAGCAGTTCTTC. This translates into CASSFGTSLDNEQFF. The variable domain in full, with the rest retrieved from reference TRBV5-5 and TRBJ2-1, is DAGVTQSPTHLIKTRGQQVTLRCSPISGHKSVSWYQQVLGQGPQFIFQYYEKEERGRGNFPDRFSARQFPNYSSELNVNALLLGDSALYLCASSFGTSLDNEQFFGPGTRLTVL.

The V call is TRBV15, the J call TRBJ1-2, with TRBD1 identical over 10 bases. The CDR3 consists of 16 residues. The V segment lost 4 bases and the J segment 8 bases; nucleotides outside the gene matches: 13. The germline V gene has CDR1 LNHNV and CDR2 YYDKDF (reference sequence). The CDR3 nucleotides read TGTGCCACCAGCACTAGAAATGGGACAGGGGATTTGGGCTACACCTTC. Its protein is CATSTRNGTGDLGYTF. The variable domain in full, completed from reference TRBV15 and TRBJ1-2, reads DAMVIQNPRYQVTQFGKPVTLSCSQTLNHNVMYWYQQKSSQAPKLLFHYYDKDFNNEADTPDNFQSRRPNTSFCFLDIRSPGLGDTAMYLCATSTRNGTGDLGYTFGSGTRLTVV.